The present T cell receptor beta chain was sequenced within a study of OX40 agonist ivuxolimab in advanced cancers. Study-level information: Clinicians treated patients with ivuxolimab, an agonistic anti-OX40 (CD134) antibody. Dose-escalation cases comprised hepatocellular carcinoma, melanoma, renal cell or head and neck cancer. Participants averaged about 60 years of age (range roughly 23 to 90) and were under 90% male. Study-wide points: Fewer expanded clones were found on average in CD4+ than in CD8+ T cells.

Comment on this clone: Its cognate antigen is unknown.

Repertoires were generated with immunoSEQ multiplex PCR, while TCRdb's copy carries only in-frame clones and drops some. The repertoire holds 35,000 to 45,000 clones, with roughly 86% as singletons. The CDR3 runs to 15 residues. CDR1 SGDLS and CDR2 YYNGEE come from the germline V gene. Trimming took 3 bases from V and 1 from J, leaving 13 bases between them. This receptor was obtained from an adult with an advanced solid tumor such as melanoma, head and neck, liver or kidney cancer. The rearrangement uses TRBV9 and TRBJ1-2; D perhaps matches TRBD1 (6 bases). Sample: CD4+ or CD8+ T cells sorted from blood, taken in a trial of the OX40 agonist ivuxolimab. The CDR3 DNA reads TGTGCCAGCAGCGCCGGACAGTTTAATAACTATGGCTACACCTTC. It codes for CASSAGQFNNYGYTF.